These 21 T cell receptor beta chains originate from one sample sequenced in a study of blood T cells in healthy people across ages. Alongside a J-beta primer mix, a sample-barcoded 5' primer served in a second PCR lasting roughly 7 to 11 cycles. TCRdb used MiXCR to reprocess the 5' RACE reads, holding one entry per CDR3 protein. The sample includes around 500,000 distinct CDR3 sequences, about 25% of them seen just once. The same data also contributed to another study, on T cells of mothers and their children.

The sequencing input was blood. The origin of the receptors is a boy aged 2 to 9 in good health.

This clonotype showed up just a few times. The V gene is TRBV7-9, the J gene TRBJ1-4; no definite D call. Germline CDR1 SEHNR, CDR2 FQNEAQ (reference sequence). This CDR3 contains 12 residues. V was clipped by 3 bases and J by 7 bases, with 6 bases between them. CDR3 nucleotides: TGTGCCAGCAGCTTGGTGACTGAAAAACTGTTTTTT. Protein: CASSLVTEKLFF.

This clonotype was counted only a few times. This chain's CDR3 is CASSELIPQGGEKLFF. CDR3 in DNA: TGTGCCAGCAGTGAATTAATCCCGCAGGGGGGTGAAAAACTGTTTTTT. The V gene is TRBV2, the J gene TRBJ1-4; TRBD1 matches 7 bases. The J segment lost 7 bases and the V segment lost 2 bases, leaving 10 bases of the junction unmatched. Germline assignment: CDR1 SNHLY and CDR2 FYNNEI. This CDR3 spans 16 amino acids.

This chain links TRBV4-1 with TRBJ2-7; the D gene is possibly TRBD1 (5 bases). V shed 1 base and J shed 1 base, with 17 bases lying between them. Germline assignment: CDR1 MGHRA and CDR2 YSYEKL. The CDR3 covers 17 residues. DNA for the CDR3: TGCGCCAGCAGCCAAGGATCAGGGCGTCGGATGTCCTACGAGCAGTACTTC. The encoded protein is CASSQGSGRRMSYEQYF.

This clonotype was seen many times. This rearrangement joins TRBV7-2 to TRBJ2-6, with D possibly matching TRBD1 (6 bases). Looked up from germline, CDR1 is SGHTA and CDR2 is FQGNSA. V was shortened by 3 bases and J by 0 bases, with 9 bases between the two germline ends. There are 16 residues in the CDR3. CDR3 in amino acids: CASSFRTVSGANVLTF. CDR3 sequence (DNA): TGTGCCAGCAGCTTCCGGACAGTCTCTGGGGCCAACGTCCTGACTTTC. The whole variable domain, remainder taken from reference TRBV7-2 and TRBJ2-6, is GAGVSQSPSNKVTEKGKDVELRCDPISGHTALYWYRQSLGQGLEFLIYFQGNSAPDKSGLPSDRFSAERTGGSVSTLTIQRTQQEDSAVYLCASSFRTVSGANVLTFGAGSRLTVL.

The rearrangement uses TRBV7-2 and TRBJ1-2; D is undetermined. V lost 5 bases and J 7 bases, leaving 17 bases between the germline ends. The CDR3 consists of 14 residues. Germline values: CDR1 SGHTA, CDR2 FQGNSA. The CDR3 DNA follows: TGTGCCAGCAGCCAAAACGTAAAACCGGGTGGCTACACCTTC. It specifies CASSQNVKPGGYTF. The whole variable domain, remainder taken from reference TRBV7-2 and TRBJ1-2, is GAGVSQSPSNKVTEKGKDVELRCDPISGHTALYWYRQSLGQGLEFLIYFQGNSAPDKSGLPSDRFSAERTGGSVSTLTIQRTQQEDSAVYLCASSQNVKPGGYTFGSGTRLTVV.

This clonotype was recorded at least ten times. The chain recombines TRBV12-3 or TRBV12-4 with TRBJ2-5, with D maybe TRBD2 (5 bases). CDR3 length equals 13 residues. V shed 8 bases and J shed 1 base, with 11 bases lying between them. The CDR3 protein is CASSRGSQETQYF. CDR3 coding DNA: TGTGCCAGCTCCCGGGGTAGCCAAGAGACCCAGTACTTC.

The CDR3 is CASSQRRTGENYGYTF. The CDR3 DNA reads as TGTGCCAGCAGCCAGCGAAGGACAGGGGAAAACTATGGCTACACCTTC. The chain carries TRBV3-1 and TRBJ1-2, with TRBD1 matching over 9 bases. There are 16 residues in the CDR3. Losses at the gene ends were 3 bases for V and 2 bases for J; bases not matched to a gene: 7. Germline V gives CDR1 LGHDT, CDR2 YNNKEL (reference sequence).

The chain employs TRBV20-1 and TRBJ2-5; D possibly uses TRBD1 or TRBD2 (7 bases each). V lost 6 bases to trimming and J lost 4 bases, with 15 bases between them. Germline CDR1 DFQATT, CDR2 SNEGSKA (reference sequence). CDR3 length: 13 residues. CDR3 coding DNA: TGCAGTGCCCTGGGAGGGGGCAGAGAGACCCAGTACTTC. It specifies CSALGGGRETQYF.

The chain is built from TRBV5-1 and TRBJ2-7; 7 bases map to TRBD1. This CDR3 comprises 16 residues. The V gene's germline CDR1 is SGHRS and CDR2 YFSETQ. J was trimmed by 2 bases and V by 0 bases; bases with no gene match: 8. The CDR3 nucleotides are TGCGCCAGCAGCTTGGGACAGGGCACCTCTACCTACGAGCAGTACTTC. Residues: CASSLGQGTSTYEQYF.

The V and J genes are TRBV12-3 or TRBV12-4 and TRBJ2-1; the match to TRBD2 covers 13 bases. The J segment lost 8 bases and the V segment lost 0 bases, leaving 10 bases of the junction unmatched. The CDR3 is 18 residues long. CDR3 nucleotides: TGTGCCAGCAGTTTAGCCCGCACCGGGACTAGCGGGATTGATGAGCAGTTCTTC. It codes for CASSLARTGTSGIDEQFF.

The rearrangement links TRBV4-1 to TRBJ2-7; tentative D call: TRBD2 (6 bases). The germline gives CDR1 MGHRA, CDR2 YSYEKL. This CDR3 region has 17 residues. Trimming stripped 3 bases from V and 2 bases from J, with 20 bases between. In nucleotides, the CDR3 is TGCGCCAGCAGCCATCTAAGAGGGCGGGGAACGGCCTACGAGCAGTACTTC. It encodes CASSHLRGRGTAYEQYF.

The V and J genes are TRBV21-1 and TRBJ2-3; no check of the table's D call, TRBD1, against the DNA was made. TRBV21-1 is described as a pseudogene. The CDR3 is 11 residues long. Here the CDR3 DNA reads TGTGCCAGCAAACGGGGGGATACGCAGTATTTT. Translating it yields CASKRGDTQYF.

V and J are TRBV12-3 or TRBV12-4 and TRBJ2-4; 14 bases line up with TRBD2. The CDR3 sequence is 19 residues long. Losses at the gene ends were 1 base for V and 4 bases for J; bases not matched to a gene: 9. The CDR3 DNA sequence: TGTGCCAGCAGTTTAGAGACTAGCGGGGGGGCGGGCTGGAAAAACATTCAGTACTTC. This encodes CASSLETSGGAGWKNIQYF.

The table lists this clonotype with a few counts. The V call is TRBV6-5, the J call TRBJ1-4; tentatively, D is TRBD1 (5 bases). The V gene's germline CDR1 is MNHEY and CDR2 SVGAGI. The CDR3 totals 17 residues. Trimming stripped 3 bases from V and 0 bases from J, with 14 bases between. The CDR3 sequence: CASSYPIQGATNEKLFF. In DNA, the CDR3 is TGTGCCAGCAGTTATCCCATCCAGGGTGCAACTAATGAAAAACTGTTTTTT.

A remark on this clonotype: At one end the junction does not follow the germline gene, possibly because of a read error. The V and J genes are TRBV14 and TRBJ2-7; D is unresolved. The CDR3 is 12 amino acids. From germline, CDR1 is SGHDN and CDR2 FVKESK. CDR3 DNA sequence: TGTGCTAGCAGCCCCGCAAACTACGAGCAGTACTTC. The encoded protein is CASSPANYEQYF.

In its sample, this clonotype was seen a few times. The chain employs TRBV24-1 and TRBJ2-7; TRBD1 is a possible D gene (6 bases). V was trimmed by 3 bases and J by 2 bases, leaving 16 bases between them. The germline CDR1 and CDR2 sequences are KGHDR and SFDVKD. CDR3 size: 16 residues. CDR3 region: CATSDLQETGTYEQYF. DNA for the CDR3: TGTGCCACCAGTGATCTTCAAGAGACAGGTACCTACGAGCAGTACTTC.

This clonotype was observed a handful of times. The rearrangement links TRBV5-5 to TRBJ2-5; D unresolved. CDR3 length: 13 residues. The V gene's germline CDR1 is SGHKS and CDR2 YYEKEE (reference sequence). The germline V and J ends were trimmed by 0 bases and 6 bases, with 9 bases remaining between them. For the CDR3, the DNA is TGTGCCAGCAGCTTGGTTGGGGAACAGACCCAGTACTTC. It encodes CASSLVGEQTQYF.

The genes are TRBV6-5 and TRBJ2-7; no definite D call. From germline, CDR1 is MNHEY and CDR2 SVGAGI. V lost 8 bases and J 5 bases, leaving 16 bases between the germline ends. The CDR3 totals 13 residues. CDR3 in DNA: TGTGCCAGCGGTTCGGGTTTTATTAACGAGCAGTACTTC. It translates to CASGSGFINEQYF.

The chain has TRBV29-1 and TRBJ1-2; D gene ambiguous. Germline V gene lookup returns CDR1 SQVTM and CDR2 ANQGSEA. Trimming took 4 bases from V and 4 from J, leaving 16 bases between them. CDR3 size: 14 residues. For the CDR3, the DNA is TGCAGCGTTGTAACAGCCTTCGAACCCTATGGCTACACCTTC. This encodes CSVVTAFEPYGYTF.

In regard to this clonotype: Sequence at one end of the junction differs from germline and may be a read error. The chain has TRBV3-1 and TRBJ1-1; D ambiguous. The CDR3 contains 14 residues. The germline V gene has CDR1 LGHDT and CDR2 YNNKEL (reference sequence). CDR3 region: CAISQDYSNTEAFF. The DNA for the CDR3 is TGTGCCATCAGCCAAGATTACTCAAACACTGAAGCTTTCTTT.

This rearrangement joins TRBV5-1 to TRBJ1-3; D is undetermined. Per the germline V gene, CDR1 is SGHRS and CDR2 is YFSETQ. Trimming took off 1 base at V and 8 bases at J, with 13 bases between the two ends. There are 14 residues in the CDR3. The CDR3 loop reads CASSLRTGLDTIYF. In DNA, the CDR3 is TGCGCCAGCAGCTTGAGGACGGGCCTGGACACCATATATTTT. Full variable domain (missing parts from reference TRBV5-1 and TRBJ1-3): KAGVTQTPRYLIKTRGQQVTLSCSPISGHRSVSWYQQTPGQGLQFLFEYFSETQRNKGNFPGRFSGRQFSNSRSEMNVSTLELGDSALYLCASSLRTGLDTIYFGEGSWLTVV.